Below are 25 T cell receptor beta chains sequenced from a single sample in a study of identical twins. Each CDR3 protein is one row after TCRdb ran MiXCR on the 5' RACE reads. Of a few hundred thousand distinct CDR3 sequences in the sample, 15% were seen once. This sample was shared with a second study, whose subject was yellow fever vaccine responses in identical twins.

Sample: CD4+ T cells sorted from blood. These receptor sequences come from a woman aged 18-29 years in good health.

This clonotype was counted at least ten times. The chain uses TRBV11-3 and TRBJ2-1; maybe TRBD1 (6 bases). The CDR3 totals 14 residues. The germline V and J ends were trimmed by 1 base and 9 bases, with 13 bases remaining between them. The germline gives CDR1 SGHNT, CDR2 YENEEA. CDR3 sequence reads: CASSLGRDTSEQFF. The CDR3 DNA reads as TGTGCCAGCAGCTTAGGACGGGACACCTCTGAGCAGTTCTTC.

This sequence joins TRBV6-1 and TRBJ1-1, with a tentative D call TRBD1 (5 bases). Germline assignment: CDR1 MNHNS and CDR2 SASEGT. The V end lost 10 bases, the J end lost 5 bases, and 20 bases lay between the germline ends. CDR3 length equals 14 residues. The CDR3: CATQDHRGWTEAFF. The CDR3 DNA reads TGTGCCACCCAAGATCATAGGGGATGGACTGAAGCTTTCTTT.

A few counts support this clonotype. This CDR3 reads CASSRDRMFGEKLFF. Here the CDR3 DNA reads TGTGCCAGCAGCAGGGACCGGATGTTCGGGGAAAAACTGTTTTTT. The chain carries TRBV7-9 and TRBJ1-4; D may be TRBD1 (5 bases). The CDR3 is 15 residues long. Between the trimmed V and J ends, which lost 5 bases and 8 bases, there was a span of 18 bases. CDR1 and CDR2 from the germline V gene are SEHNR and FQNEAQ (reference sequence).

The table lists this clonotype with a few counts. The chain recombines TRBV12-3 or TRBV12-4 with TRBJ2-4; D call uncertain. Trimming removed 7 bases at V and 7 bases at J, with 14 bases between. This CDR3 has 13 residues. CDR3 bases: TGTGCCAGCACCCTCGACCGCTGGAACATTCAGTACTTC. It codes for CASTLDRWNIQYF.

This clonotype has only a few counts. This chain connects TRBV10-3 to TRBJ2-2; 10 bases map to TRBD1. Germline values: CDR1 ENHRY, CDR2 SYGVKD. This CDR3 region has 16 residues. The V segment lost 7 bases and the J segment 3 bases; nucleotides outside the gene matches: 8. The CDR3: CAINPTGTGDTGELFF. The CDR3, as DNA: TGTGCCATCAATCCTACCGGGACAGGGGACACCGGGGAGCTGTTTTTT.

The gene calls are TRBV5-8 and TRBJ2-5; D tentatively fits TRBD1 or TRBD2 (5 bases each). V was clipped by 4 bases and J by 5 bases, with 15 bases between them. Germline V gene data show CDR1 as SGHTS and CDR2 as YDEGEE. This CDR3 region has 14 residues. The CDR3 sequence is CASSGMGPGETQYF. CDR3 DNA: TGTGCCAGCAGCGGGATGGGACCTGGGGAGACCCAGTACTTC.

The chain is built from TRBV2 and TRBJ2-5; D tentatively reads TRBD1 or TRBD2 (5 bases each). Per the germline V gene, CDR1 is SNHLY and CDR2 is FYNNEI. Trimming shortened V by 7 bases and J by 7 bases, and 10 bases separated the two germline ends. The CDR3 covers 11 residues. CDR3 amino acids: CASKGTGTQYF. The CDR3 coding sequence is TGTGCCAGCAAGGGGACCGGGACCCAGTACTTC.

This clonotype appeared a few times. The chain has TRBV5-1 and TRBJ2-1; 8 nucleotides match TRBD2. Germline V lookup: CDR1 SGHRS, CDR2 YFSETQ. V trimming: 7 bases; J trimming: 5 bases; junction bases outside the gene matches: 8. The CDR3 totals 14 residues. This CDR3 is CASGTIAGNNEQFF. The CDR3 DNA reads as TGCGCCAGCGGAACCATAGCGGGGAACAATGAGCAGTTCTTC.

This clonotype was seen a handful of times. This chain connects TRBV27 to TRBJ1-5, with 9 bases that match TRBD1. Germline CDR1 reads MNHEY; CDR2 reads SMNVEV (reference sequence). This CDR3 is 16 amino acids long. V dropped 3 bases and J dropped 6; count of bases not matched to a gene: 9. This CDR3 is CASSLSGTGYGQPQHF. CDR3 sequence (DNA): TGTGCCAGCAGTTTGTCCGGGACAGGGTATGGTCAGCCCCAGCATTTT.

The gene calls are TRBV7-9 and TRBJ2-2; TRBD2 agrees at 10 bases. The V segment lost 4 bases and the J segment 4 bases; nucleotides outside the gene matches: 6. Germline-derived CDR1 and CDR2 are SEHNR and FQNEAQ (reference sequence). The CDR3 has 16 amino acids. Here the CDR3 DNA reads TGTGCCAGCAGCTCCGGACTAGCGGTAACCACCGGGGAGCTGTTTTTT. Amino acids: CASSSGLAVTTGELFF.

This clonotype has only a few counts. The chain links TRBV11-2 to TRBJ1-1; D unresolved. The CDR3 contains 16 residues. Germline-derived CDR1 and CDR2 are SGHAT and FQNNGV. V lost 5 bases to trimming and J lost 3 bases, with 19 bases between them. The CDR3 nucleotides read TGTGCCAGCAGCCCGGTGGGAGGTTTCGCCGACACTGAAGCTTTCTTT. Protein product: CASSPVGGFADTEAFF.

The rearrangement links TRBV7-8 to TRBJ2-7; D remains unclear. This CDR3 spans 15 amino acids. Trimming took off 5 bases at V and 3 bases at J, with 17 bases between the two ends. CDR1 and CDR2 (germline): SGHVS, FQNEAQ. CDR3 sequence (DNA): TGTGCCAGCAGCGTTCAAGCTGAGTTTAACTACGAGCAGTACTTC. It is translated as CASSVQAEFNYEQYF.

This clonotype was recorded a few times. V and J are TRBV6-2 or TRBV6-3 and TRBJ2-1; D may correspond to TRBD1 or TRBD2 (6 bases each). The V end was cut by 6 bases, the J end by 0 bases, with 12 bases between. The germline gives CDR1 MNHEY, CDR2 SVGEGT. The CDR3 spans 15 residues. CDR3 bases: TGTGCCAGCAGGGGGGCGGGGAGCTCCTACAATGAGCAGTTCTTC. The encoded protein is CASRGAGSSYNEQFF.

This chain joins TRBV7-8 and TRBJ2-5; 8 bases line up with TRBD2. This CDR3 spans 13 amino acids. Trimming at V came to 6 bases and at J to 5 bases, leaving 5 bases not matched to a gene. Germline V CDR1 and CDR2: SGHVS, FQNEAQ. The DNA for the CDR3 is TGTGCCAGCAGGCCAGGGACTAGGGAGACCCAGTACTTC. As protein: CASRPGTRETQYF.

This clonotype was recorded many times. In DNA form, the CDR3 reads TGCAGCGTTGGGACAGACAATCAGCCCCAGCATTTT. Encoded protein: CSVGTDNQPQHF. The chain recombines TRBV29-1 with TRBJ1-5; D is perhaps TRBD1 (6 bases). This CDR3 spans 12 amino acids. V lost 4 bases and J 3 bases, leaving 7 bases between the germline ends. Per the germline V gene, CDR1 is SQVTM and CDR2 is ANQGSEA. Looking up the rest from reference TRBV29-1 and TRBJ1-5 gives the full variable domain: SAVISQKPSRDICQRGTSLTIQCQVDSQVTMMFWYRQQPGQSLTLIATANQGSEATYESGFVIDKFPISRPNLTFSTLTVSNMSPEDSSIYLCSVGTDNQPQHFGDGTRLSIL.

The V gene is TRBV20-1, the J gene TRBJ2-5, with D uncertain. V dropped 3 bases and J dropped 7 bases, with 15 bases sitting between them. From germline, CDR1 is DFQATT and CDR2 SNEGSKA (reference sequence). The CDR3 contains 13 residues. CDR3 residues: CSASPPSGGTQYF. CDR3 nucleotides: TGCAGTGCTAGCCCCCCCTCGGGTGGGACCCAGTACTTC.

This clonotype has only a few counts. CDR3 region: CASSPEGQNTGELFF. CDR3 nucleotide sequence: TGTGCCAGCAGCCCTGAAGGACAGAACACCGGGGAGCTGTTTTTT. The chain links TRBV4-2 to TRBJ2-2; possible D gene TRBD1, 5 bases. The CDR3 has 15 amino acids. The germline gives CDR1 LGHNA, CDR2 YNFKEQ. Trimming took off 4 bases at V and 1 base at J, with 10 bases between the two ends.

V is TRBV12-3 or TRBV12-4 and J is TRBJ2-2; TRBD1 matches 10 bases. The CDR3 runs to 17 residues. V shed 0 bases, J shed 4 bases, and the junction held 5 bases outside the gene matches. In DNA, the CDR3 is TGTGCCAGCAGTTTAGCGTTGGGACAGGGGAGCACCGGGGAGCTGTTTTTT. The encoded protein is CASSLALGQGSTGELFF.

Only a few counts were recorded for this clonotype. The genes are TRBV5-6 and TRBJ1-1; no firm D call. V was pared by 4 bases and J by 7 bases, with 14 bases between. CDR1 is SGHDT and CDR2 is YYEEEE in the germline V gene. This CDR3 has 13 amino acids. CDR3 in DNA: TGTGCCAGCAGCGCGACCTTCGGCGGTGAAGCTTTCTTT. Translation: CASSATFGGEAFF. The whole variable domain, remainder taken from reference TRBV5-6 and TRBJ1-1, is DAGVTQSPTHLIKTRGQQVTLRCSPKSGHDTVSWYQQALGQGPQFIFQYYEEEERQRGNFPDRFSGHQFPNYSSELNVNALLLGDSALYLCASSATFGGEAFFGQGTRLTVV.

In this sample, this clonotype turned up a few times. The chain uses TRBV7-9 and TRBJ1-2; D might be TRBD1 (6 bases). The CDR3 covers 14 residues. CDR1 and CDR2 from the germline V gene are SEHNR and FQNEAQ (reference sequence). Trimming removed 5 bases at V and 7 bases at J, with 17 bases between. The CDR3: CASSPQGLRAGYTF. The CDR3 coding sequence is TGTGCCAGCAGCCCACAGGGCCTAAGGGCTGGCTACACCTTC.

This clonotype came up a few times. The CDR3 protein is CASSFPSSGSYNEQFF. The DNA for the CDR3 is TGTGCCAGCAGCTTTCCTTCTAGCGGCTCCTACAATGAGCAGTTCTTC. The chain uses TRBV7-2 and TRBJ2-1; TRBD2 aligns across 7 bases. Looked up from germline, CDR1 is SGHTA and CDR2 is FQGNSA. Unmatched junction bases numbered 5, after V lost 3 bases and J lost 0 bases. This CDR3 contains 16 residues. Drawing the rest from reference TRBV7-2 and TRBJ2-1, the complete variable domain is GAGVSQSPSNKVTEKGKDVELRCDPISGHTALYWYRQSLGQGLEFLIYFQGNSAPDKSGLPSDRFSAERTGGSVSTLTIQRTQQEDSAVYLCASSFPSSGSYNEQFFGPGTRLTVL.

The genes are TRBV28 and TRBJ2-3; tentative D call: TRBD2 (6 bases). V was clipped by 5 bases and J by 5 bases, with 11 bases between them. CDR3 length: 13 amino acids. CDR1 and CDR2 from the germline V gene are MDHEN and SYDVKM. The CDR3 here is CASSLDGRDTQYF. DNA of the CDR3: TGTGCCAGCAGTCTGGACGGGAGAGATACGCAGTATTTT.

This CDR3 reads CASRLLAQETQYF. The DNA for the CDR3 is TGTGCCAGCAGGTTACTAGCCCAAGAGACCCAGTACTTC. This rearrangement joins TRBV12-3 or TRBV12-4 to TRBJ2-5; possibly TRBD2 for D (6 bases). This CDR3 has 13 amino acids. The V and J ends lost 6 bases and 1 base respectively, with 9 bases between them.

CDR3 nucleotide sequence: TGCGCCAGCAGTAATGAGGTTTTAGTCTTCTTC. Its translation: CASSNEVLVFF. This chain links TRBV5-1 with TRBJ2-1, with D unclear. The CDR3 has 11 residues. Per germline, CDR1 SGHRS and CDR2 YFSETQ. V dropped 5 bases and J dropped 16 bases, with 16 bases sitting between them.

This clonotype was detected a few times. The rearrangement links TRBV14 to TRBJ2-1; 9 bases are shared with TRBD2. CDR3 size: 15 residues. The germline CDR1 and CDR2 sequences are SGHDN and FVKESK. V shed 1 base, J shed 7 bases, and the junction held 5 bases outside the gene matches. The CDR3 bases are TGTGCCAGCAGCCAAGGGACTAGCGAATGGAATGAGCAGTTCTTC. This codes for CASSQGTSEWNEQFF.